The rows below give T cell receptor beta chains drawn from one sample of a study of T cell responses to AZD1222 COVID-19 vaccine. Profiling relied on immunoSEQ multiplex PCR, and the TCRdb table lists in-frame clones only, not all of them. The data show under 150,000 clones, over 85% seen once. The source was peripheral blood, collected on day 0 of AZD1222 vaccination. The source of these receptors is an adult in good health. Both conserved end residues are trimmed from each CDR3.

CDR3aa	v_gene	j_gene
ASSLLTSGSVAQF	TRBV28	TRBJ2-1
ASSELGFGSAPLH	TRBV7-6	TRBJ1-6
ASSQDSGANVLT	TRBV14	TRBJ2-6
ASSLGGSPLH	TRBV7-3	TRBJ1-6
ASSEHRVTGELF	TRBV6-1	TRBJ2-2
ASRINDRDEKLF	TRBV6-5	TRBJ1-4
ASSGYTEAF	TRBV28	TRBJ1-1
ASSDVGTGEQY	TRBV9	TRBJ2-7
SVERQYNEQF	TRBV29-1	TRBJ2-1
ASSLNPSGSYNSPLH	TRBV7-8	TRBJ1-6
SVVFATEAF	TRBV29-1	TRBJ1-1
ASSLGETQY	TRBV12-3/TRBV12-4	TRBJ2-5
AISESAGQAF	TRBV10-3	TRBJ1-1
SASYWRQPQH	TRBV20-1	TRBJ1-5
ASSLVIADTDTQY	TRBV5-1	TRBJ2-3
ASSSTVLKRLDGTINTGELF	TRBV7-3	TRBJ2-2
ASSQGSYEQY	TRBV14	TRBJ2-7
ASSMGGAGANVLT	TRBV19	TRBJ2-6
ASSVDRGLSAPLH	TRBV9	TRBJ1-6
ASSQRGHGNTIY	TRBV3-1/TRBV3-2	TRBJ1-3
ASSLVSAGRHGELF	TRBV5-1	TRBJ2-2
ASSTTDSYGYT	TRBV19	TRBJ1-2
ASSQLGQGTEAF	TRBV5-1	TRBJ1-1
ASSHRLRGREETQY	TRBV5-4	TRBJ2-5
ASTHPGTNGYT	TRBV28	TRBJ1-2
ASSIQRGYGYT	TRBV19	TRBJ1-2
ASGLGLGDGGTDTQY	TRBV12-5	TRBJ2-3
ASSPDPSGNNEQF	TRBV5-1	TRBJ2-1
ASSVEVLAGAPGELF	TRBV9	TRBJ2-2
ASSRQDNYEQY	TRBV18	TRBJ2-7
ASSRAGTVSYEQY	TRBV11-2	TRBJ2-7
ASSLAGRTEAF	TRBV5-8	TRBJ1-1
ASSEDRGLAEAF	TRBV6-1	TRBJ1-1
ASSLSGIRDYT	TRBV5-1	TRBJ1-2
AWRGQGAGTEAF	TRBV30	TRBJ1-1
ASNLYYTTTDTQY	TRBV6-5	TRBJ2-3
ASSLNGFQGGGYT	TRBV28	TRBJ1-2
ASRPSGSHNEQF	TRBV6-5	TRBJ2-1
ASSRAGTTTNEKLF	TRBV6-2/TRBV6-3	TRBJ1-4
ASSFIQNQPQH	TRBV28	TRBJ1-5
ASSAYEQY	TRBV2	TRBJ2-7
ASSPPRDRAYYGYT	TRBV18	TRBJ1-2
ASSGIPYNEQF	TRBV19	TRBJ2-1
ATSWGVDRVSGELF	TRBV15	TRBJ2-2
ASSKSERGYGYT	TRBV21-1	TRBJ1-2
AIRWDRSYEQY	TRBV10-3	TRBJ2-7